Below, 23 T cell receptor beta chains from the same sample are listed, as sequenced in a study of T cells in localized non-small cell lung cancer. Libraries were prepared by immunoSEQ multiplex PCR; TCRdb keeps only in-frame clonotypes and omits some of them. The profile shows about 20,000 clones, 80% to 90% of them singletons. The specimen was PBMCs, collected before any cancer treatment. The receptor source for this set is a man aged 35 to 69 with stage II squamous cell lung carcinoma.

The chain joins TRBV19 to TRBJ1-1, with D hard to call. V was cut by 6 bases and J by 5 bases, with 7 bases left in between. The CDR3 is 11 amino acids. The germline gives CDR1 LNHDA, CDR2 SQIVND (reference sequence). The CDR3, as DNA: TGTGCCAGTAGCACCTGGACTGAAGCTTTCTTT. Translation gives CASSTWTEAFF.

The rearrangement links TRBV6-1 to TRBJ2-7; D might be TRBD2 (6 bases). Germline V lookup: CDR1 MNHNS, CDR2 SASEGT. The CDR3 runs 13 residues. Trimming removed 3 bases at V and 3 bases at J, with 9 bases between. The chain's CDR3 is CASSDAGRYEQYF. CDR3 DNA: TGTGCCAGCAGTGATGCGGGACGCTACGAGCAGTACTTC.

The chain links TRBV9 to TRBJ2-5; 11 bases agree with TRBD2. CDR1 is SGDLS, CDR2 YYNGEE, per germline. The CDR3 extends over 14 amino acids. V lost 2 bases to trimming and J lost 4 bases; unmatched junction nucleotides: 1. The CDR3 DNA reads as TGTGCCAGCAGCGTTAGCGGGGGGGGAGAGACCCAGTACTTC. Protein product: CASSVSGGGETQYF.

This chain joins TRBV5-6 and TRBJ1-3; TRBD1 is a possible D gene (5 bases). The CDR3 extends over 16 amino acids. Between the trimmed V and J ends, which lost 0 bases and 0 bases, there was a span of 10 bases. CDR1 is SGHDT and CDR2 is YYEEEE in the germline V gene. The CDR3 DNA reads TGTGCCAGCAGCTTGGGACAGTTCAACTCTGGAAACACCATATATTTT. Translation: CASSLGQFNSGNTIYF.

The chain has TRBV9 and TRBJ1-4, with TRBD1 as a possible D gene (6 bases). Germline CDR1 and CDR2: SGDLS and YYNGEE. The length of the CDR3 is 13 residues. Trimming took 7 bases from V and 5 from J, leaving 12 bases between them. This chain's CDR3 is CASGGRRNEKLFF. In nucleotides, the CDR3 is TGTGCCAGCGGGGGCCGCCGGAATGAAAAACTGTTTTTT.

The V gene is TRBV6-5, the J gene TRBJ1-1; D is unclear. Trimming shortened V by 2 bases and J by 5 bases, and 9 bases separated the two germline ends. The CDR3 consists of 13 residues. The V gene's germline CDR1 is MNHEY and CDR2 SVGAGI. Written as DNA, the CDR3 is TGTGCCAGCAGTTACGCGGGGAGGACTGAAGCTTTCTTT. This codes for CASSYAGRTEAFF.

The chain links TRBV7-9 to TRBJ2-7; D is perhaps TRBD1 or TRBD2 (5 bases each). CDR3 size: 14 residues. In germline, CDR1 is SEHNR, CDR2 FQNEAQ (reference sequence). The V end was cut by 5 bases, the J end by 2 bases, with 13 bases between. The CDR3 here is CASSPGTVAYEQYF. CDR3 DNA: TGTGCCAGCAGCCCCGGGACCGTTGCCTACGAGCAGTACTTC.

The chain links TRBV7-9 to TRBJ2-7, with a possible D match to TRBD2 (5 bases). CDR3 length equals 14 residues. Trimming stripped 5 bases from V and 0 bases from J, with 11 bases between. CDR1 is SEHNR and CDR2 is FQNEAQ in the germline V gene (reference sequence). CDR3 residues: CASSRGGLSYEQYF. CDR3 in DNA: TGTGCCAGCAGCCGCGGCGGACTCTCCTACGAGCAGTACTTC.

The J gene is TRBJ1-1, the V gene TRBV19; unclear D gene. The CDR3 has 15 residues. Germline CDR1 is LNHDA and CDR2 is SQIVND (reference sequence). With 6 bases removed from V and 1 base from J, the gap between germline ends came to 15 bases. The DNA for the CDR3 is TGTGCCAGTAGCCTGATGGGTGTTGCGAACACTGAAGCTTTCTTT. Translating gives CASSLMGVANTEAFF.

V is TRBV7-2 and J is TRBJ1-1, with 8 bases lining up with TRBD1. The V gene end was trimmed by 2 bases and the J gene end by 8 bases; junction bases not matched to a gene: 7. The CDR3 covers 14 residues. CDR1 and CDR2 (germline): SGHTA, FQGNSA. CDR3 nucleotides: TGTGCCAGCAGCTTACAGGGGGCGGGCGTGGAAGCTTTCTTT. This sequence encodes CASSLQGAGVEAFF.

The gene calls are TRBV5-4 and TRBJ2-6; D unresolved. Germline V lookup: CDR1 SGHNT, CDR2 YYREEE (reference sequence). V shed 0 bases and J shed 0 bases, with 10 bases lying between them. This CDR3 is built from 17 residues. As DNA, the CDR3 is TGTGCCAGCAGCTTGGTGTCAGTTCTCTCTGGGGCCAACGTCCTGACTTTC. As protein: CASSLVSVLSGANVLTF.

This chain uses TRBV18 with TRBJ1-3; D is perhaps TRBD1 (5 bases). Germline V gene data show CDR1 as KGHSH and CDR2 as LQKENI. CDR3 length equals 17 residues. V dropped 2 bases and J dropped 0 bases, with 14 bases sitting between them. CDR3 DNA: TGTGCCAGCTCACCATTTGGAGGGGCCAGCTCTGGAAACACCATATATTTT. It specifies CASSPFGGASSGNTIYF.

The chain uses TRBV4-1 and TRBJ1-1; 9 nucleotides align to TRBD1. Looked up from germline, CDR1 is MGHRA and CDR2 is YSYEKL. Unmatched junction bases numbered 6, after V lost 0 bases and J lost 1 base. The CDR3 loop spans 17 amino acids. CDR3: CASSQDPQGAQNTEAFF. Written as DNA, the CDR3 is TGCGCCAGCAGCCAAGATCCACAGGGGGCCCAGAACACTGAAGCTTTCTTT.

This clone has just one count. This CDR3 reads CASSMRGLPNYGYTF. The CDR3 coding sequence is TGTGCCAGTAGTATGAGAGGGCTCCCTAACTATGGCTACACCTTC. This chain joins TRBV19 and TRBJ1-2; the D is unclear. From germline, CDR1 is LNHDA and CDR2 SQIVND (reference sequence). V lost 3 bases and J lost 0, with 11 bases in between. The CDR3 has 15 residues.

The rearrangement joins TRBV19 to TRBJ1-5, with D perhaps TRBD1 (5 bases). This CDR3 contains 9 residues. Germline V gene sequence: CDR1 LNHDA, CDR2 SQIVND (reference sequence). In DNA form, the CDR3 reads TGTGGGGGGGGTCAGCCCCAGCATTTT. This codes for CGGGQPQHF.

The rearrangement links TRBV6-1 to TRBJ2-5; 8 positions match TRBD1. The ends lost 6 bases at V and 7 bases at J; junction bases unmatched: 10. The CDR3 contains 14 residues. The germline CDR1 and CDR2 sequences are MNHNS and SASEGT. The CDR3, as DNA: TGTGCCAGCAGATCACAGGGGGACAGGAGGACCCAGTACTTC. Protein: CASRSQGDRRTQYF.

This clone has only one observation. V is TRBV28 and J is TRBJ2-1, with no clear D. The CDR3 runs to 13 residues. Trimming removed 3 bases at V and 6 bases at J, with 9 bases between. The germline V gene encodes CDR1 MDHEN and CDR2 SYDVKM. CDR3 sequence: CASSFSGFNEQFF. The CDR3 DNA is TGTGCCAGCAGTTTTTCCGGGTTCAATGAGCAGTTCTTC.

Of note for this clone: Germline and junction disagree at one end, which may indicate a read error. The rearrangement links TRBV11-1 to TRBJ1-1; D possibly corresponds to TRBD1 (6 bases). CDR1 is SGHAT and CDR2 is FQDESV in the germline V gene (reference sequence). This CDR3 is 15 amino acids long. The CDR3 sequence is CASSLLRGGNAEAFF. CDR3 DNA sequence: TGTGCCAGCAGCTTACTACGAGGGGGGAACGCTGAAGCTTTCTTT.

J is TRBJ1-5 and V is TRBV5-6; 7 bases line up with TRBD1. The CDR3 has 15 amino acids. The V segment lost 4 bases and the J segment 3 bases; nucleotides outside the gene matches: 7. Germline V gene lookup returns CDR1 SGHDT and CDR2 YYEEEE. This CDR3 reads CASSVDREYNQPQHF. In DNA, the CDR3 is TGTGCCAGCAGCGTTGACAGGGAATACAATCAGCCCCAGCATTTT.

This chain links TRBV10-3 with TRBJ1-6; no clear D gene. V was trimmed by 0 bases and J by 7 bases, leaving 10 bases between them. CDR1 is ENHRY and CDR2 is SYGVKD in the germline V gene. This CDR3 has 15 amino acids. The CDR3 DNA sequence: TGTGCCATCAGTGAGTCGTTCGCAGAAAATTCACCCCTCCACTTT. It codes for CAISESFAENSPLHF.

The CDR3 loop is CASSSPTSGVETQYF. The DNA of the CDR3 is TGTGCCAGCAGCTCCCCGACTAGCGGGGTTGAGACCCAGTACTTC. The chain recombines TRBV7-8 with TRBJ2-5; the match to TRBD2 covers 11 bases. The germline CDR1 and CDR2 sequences are SGHVS and FQNEAQ. This CDR3 has 15 residues. With V trimmed by 4 bases and J by 5 bases, 6 bases remained unmatched.

DNA of the CDR3: TGCGCCAGCAGCCAGGGTTCTAGAAGGACCGGGGAGCTGTTTTTT. Residues: CASSQGSRRTGELFF. The rearrangement joins TRBV5-1 to TRBJ2-2, with TRBD1 as a possible D gene (5 bases). CDR1 and CDR2 (germline): SGHRS, YFSETQ. The V end lost 4 bases, the J end lost 5 bases, and 15 bases lay between the germline ends. There are 15 residues in the CDR3.

This chain joins TRBV18 and TRBJ1-6, with D hard to call. Germline V gene data show CDR1 as KGHSH and CDR2 as LQKENI. V dropped 3 bases and J dropped 5 bases, with 14 bases sitting between them. This CDR3 has 16 residues. DNA for the CDR3: TGTGCCAGCTCACCCAGGCCCAGGACCAATAATTCACCCCTCCACTTT. This translates into CASSPRPRTNNSPLHF.